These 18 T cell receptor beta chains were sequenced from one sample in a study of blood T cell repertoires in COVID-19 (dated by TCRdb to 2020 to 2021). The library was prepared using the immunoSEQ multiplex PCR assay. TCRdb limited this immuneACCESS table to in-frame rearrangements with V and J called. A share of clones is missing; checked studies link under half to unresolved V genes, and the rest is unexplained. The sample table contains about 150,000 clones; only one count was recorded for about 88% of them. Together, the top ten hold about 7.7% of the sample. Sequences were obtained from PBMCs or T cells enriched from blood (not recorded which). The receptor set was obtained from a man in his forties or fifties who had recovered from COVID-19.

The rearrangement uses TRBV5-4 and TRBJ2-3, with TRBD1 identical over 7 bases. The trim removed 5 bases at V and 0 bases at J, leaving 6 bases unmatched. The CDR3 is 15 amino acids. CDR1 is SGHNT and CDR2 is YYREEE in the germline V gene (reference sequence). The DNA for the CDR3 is TGTGCCAGCAGGGCCGGGACAGCCAGCACAGATACGCAGTATTTT. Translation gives CASRAGTASTDTQYF.

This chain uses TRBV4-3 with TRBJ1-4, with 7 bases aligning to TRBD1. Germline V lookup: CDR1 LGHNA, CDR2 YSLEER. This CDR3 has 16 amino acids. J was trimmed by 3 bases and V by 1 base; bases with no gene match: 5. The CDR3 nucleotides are TGCGCCAGCAGCCAAGGACAGGGACTGGCTAATGAAAAACTGTTTTTT. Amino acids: CASSQGQGLANEKLFF.

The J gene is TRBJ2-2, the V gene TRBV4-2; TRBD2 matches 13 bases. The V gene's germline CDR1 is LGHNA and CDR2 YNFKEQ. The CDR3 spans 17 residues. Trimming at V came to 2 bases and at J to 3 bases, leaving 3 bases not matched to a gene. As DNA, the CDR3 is TGTGCCAGCAGCCAAAGACTAGCGGGGGGACACACCGGGGAGCTGTTTTTT. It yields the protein CASSQRLAGGHTGELFF.

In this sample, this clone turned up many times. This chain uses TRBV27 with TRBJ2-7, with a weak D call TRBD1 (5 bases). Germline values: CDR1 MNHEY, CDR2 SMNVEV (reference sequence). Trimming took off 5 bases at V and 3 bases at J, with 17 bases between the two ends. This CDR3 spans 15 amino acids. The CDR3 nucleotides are TGTGCCAGCAGTCCTACAGGTCCTGATTTCTACGAGCAGTACTTC. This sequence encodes CASSPTGPDFYEQYF.

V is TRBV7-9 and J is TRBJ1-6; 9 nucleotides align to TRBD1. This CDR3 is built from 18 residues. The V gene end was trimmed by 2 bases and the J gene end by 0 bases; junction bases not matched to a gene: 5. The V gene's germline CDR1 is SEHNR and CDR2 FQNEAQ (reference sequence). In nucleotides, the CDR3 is TGTGCCAGCAGCTTAAAAACAGGGGGCTTCTCCTATAATTCACCCCTCCACTTT. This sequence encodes CASSLKTGGFSYNSPLHF. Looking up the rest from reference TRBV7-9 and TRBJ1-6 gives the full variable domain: DTGVSQNPRHKITKRGQNVTFRCDPISEHNRLYWYRQTLGQGPEFLTYFQNEAQLEKSRLLSDRFSAERPKGSFSTLEIQRTEQGDSAMYLCASSLKTGGFSYNSPLHFGNGTRLTVT.

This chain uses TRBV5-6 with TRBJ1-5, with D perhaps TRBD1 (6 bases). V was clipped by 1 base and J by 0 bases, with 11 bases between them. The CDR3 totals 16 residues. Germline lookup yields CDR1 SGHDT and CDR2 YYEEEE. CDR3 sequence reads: CASSLYQGHSNQPQHF. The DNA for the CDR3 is TGTGCCAGCAGCTTGTATCAGGGGCATAGCAATCAGCCCCAGCATTTT.

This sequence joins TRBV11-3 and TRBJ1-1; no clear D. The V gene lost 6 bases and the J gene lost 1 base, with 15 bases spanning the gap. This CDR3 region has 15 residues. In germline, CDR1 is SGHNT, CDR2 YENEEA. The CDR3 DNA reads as TGTGCCAGCAGTTCCTCGGCGGGAAAGAACACTGAAGCTTTCTTT. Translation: CASSSSAGKNTEAFF.

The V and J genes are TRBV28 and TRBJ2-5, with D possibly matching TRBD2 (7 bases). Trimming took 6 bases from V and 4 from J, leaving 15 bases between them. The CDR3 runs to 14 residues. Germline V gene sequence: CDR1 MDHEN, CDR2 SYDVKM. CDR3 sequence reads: CASSQARGRETQYF. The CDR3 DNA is TGTGCCAGCAGCCAAGCGCGGGGGCGAGAGACCCAGTACTTC.

The CDR3 loop is CASSSGQPPYGYTF. CDR3 bases: TGTGCCAGCAGCTCAGGACAGCCGCCCTATGGCTACACCTTC. The genes are TRBV7-9 and TRBJ1-2; D is possibly TRBD1 (6 bases). Germline CDR1 SEHNR, CDR2 FQNEAQ (reference sequence). V lost 4 bases and J lost 4, with 13 bases in between. The CDR3 length is 14 residues.

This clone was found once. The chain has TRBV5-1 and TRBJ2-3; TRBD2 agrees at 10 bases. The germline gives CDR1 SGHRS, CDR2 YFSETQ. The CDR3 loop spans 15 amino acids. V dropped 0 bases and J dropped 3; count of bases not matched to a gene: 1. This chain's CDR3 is CASSLELAGTDTQYF. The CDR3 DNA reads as TGCGCCAGCAGCTTGGAACTAGCGGGGACAGATACGCAGTATTTT.

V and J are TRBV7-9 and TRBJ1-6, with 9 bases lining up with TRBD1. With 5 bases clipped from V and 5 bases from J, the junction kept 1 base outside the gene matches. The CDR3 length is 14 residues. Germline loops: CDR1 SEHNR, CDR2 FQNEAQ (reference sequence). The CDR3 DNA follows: TGTGCCAGCAGCGGGGACAGGGATAATTCACCCCTCCACTTT. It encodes CASSGDRDNSPLHF.

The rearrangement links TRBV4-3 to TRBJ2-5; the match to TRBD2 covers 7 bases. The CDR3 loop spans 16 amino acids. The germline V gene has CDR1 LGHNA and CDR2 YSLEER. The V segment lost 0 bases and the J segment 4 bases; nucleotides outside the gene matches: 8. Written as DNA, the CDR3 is TGCGCCAGCAGCCAAGAGCGGACCACGGGAGGAGAGACCCAGTACTTC. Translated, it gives CASSQERTTGGETQYF.

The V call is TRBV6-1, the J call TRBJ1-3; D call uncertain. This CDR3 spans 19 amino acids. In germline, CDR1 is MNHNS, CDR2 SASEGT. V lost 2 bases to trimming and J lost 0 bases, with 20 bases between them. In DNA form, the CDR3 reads TGTGCCAGCAGTGAACGGGTGCCTTACACCCGAACCTCTGGAAACACCATATATTTT. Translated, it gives CASSERVPYTRTSGNTIYF.

For the CDR3, the DNA is TGTGCCAGCAGCGTAGAACAGGGGAGGGAGACCCAGTACTTC. Its protein product is CASSVEQGRETQYF. V and J are TRBV9 and TRBJ2-5; possible D gene TRBD1, 7 bases. Germline values: CDR1 SGDLS, CDR2 YYNGEE. The germline V and J ends were trimmed by 0 bases and 5 bases, with 11 bases remaining between them. The CDR3 is 14 residues long.

The CDR3 here is CASESSMTGASEAFF. The DNA for the CDR3 is TGTGCCAGCGAGAGCTCCATGACAGGGGCTTCTGAAGCTTTCTTT. V gene TRBV6-5 combines with J gene TRBJ1-1, with 8 bases matching TRBD1. Germline V lookup: CDR1 MNHEY, CDR2 SVGAGI. The CDR3 covers 15 residues. V gave up 8 bases and J gave up 6 bases; unmatched junction bases: 14.

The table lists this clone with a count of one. CDR3 sequence reads: CASRRQGGSYNEQFF. CDR3 DNA sequence: TGTGCCAGCAGGCGACAGGGAGGCTCCTACAATGAGCAGTTCTTC. J is TRBJ2-1 and V is TRBV5-4, with D maybe TRBD1 (7 bases). The CDR3 consists of 15 residues. Trimming cost V 5 bases and J 0 bases, with 12 bases left between them. Germline loops: CDR1 SGHNT, CDR2 YYREEE (reference sequence).

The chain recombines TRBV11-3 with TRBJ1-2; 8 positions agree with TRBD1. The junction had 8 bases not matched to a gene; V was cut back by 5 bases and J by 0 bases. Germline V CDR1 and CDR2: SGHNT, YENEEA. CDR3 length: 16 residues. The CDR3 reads CASSRGQGPTNYGYTF. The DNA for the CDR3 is TGTGCCAGCAGCAGAGGACAGGGCCCTACTAACTATGGCTACACCTTC.

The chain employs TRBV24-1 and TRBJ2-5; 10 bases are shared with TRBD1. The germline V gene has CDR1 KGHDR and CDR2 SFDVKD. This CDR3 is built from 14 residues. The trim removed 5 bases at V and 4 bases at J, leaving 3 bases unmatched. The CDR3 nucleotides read TGTGCCACCAGTGCCGGGACAGGGGTAGAGACCCAGTACTTC. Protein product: CATSAGTGVETQYF.